This T cell receptor (beta chain) emerged from a study of blood T cell repertoires in COVID-19. Study context: Acute and convalescent COVID-19 specimens originated in the United States, Italy and Spain. In each case, the material was cDNA or gDNA derived from T cells, B-cell-depleted T cells, or PBMCs.

A Seattle source enrolled patients during active infection and followed them longitudinally. J gave up 4 bases and V 5 bases, and 7 bases lay outside the gene matches. Germline lookup yields CDR1 SGHTA and CDR2 FQGNSA. CDR3 length equals 15 residues. Authors' analysis steps: Estimated nucleated cell counts came from reference gene primer amplification. Profiling relied on immunoSEQ multiplex PCR, and the TCRdb table lists in-frame clones only, not all of them. D and trimming were read from the DNA, whereas the V and J calls and clone size are those reported in that table. The table has about 160,000 clones, around nine tenths seen once.

This rearrangement joins TRBV7-2 to TRBJ2-1, with 8 bases aligning to TRBD2. What was sequenced was peripheral blood. This receptor was identified in an older woman with COVID-19, enrolled during active disease. CDR3 nucleotides: TGTGCCAGCAGCGCGGGGGGCACGGAGTACAATGAGCAGTTCTTC. Encoded protein: CASSAGGTEYNEQFF.